The 2 T cell receptor beta chains reported below all come from one sample, sequenced in a study of control samples from healthy donors and cancer patients. Clones were read by immunoSEQ multiplex PCR, and TCRdb kept only the in-frame ones, dropping some. The sample contains around 70,000 clones, around 87% of which appear only once. The specimen sequenced was PBMCs. All receptors come from a woman aged 45-65 years with head and neck cancer.

In its sample, this clone was seen once. V usage is TRBV5-4 and J usage is TRBJ1-2, with D perhaps TRBD1 (5 bases). V lost 0 bases and J 4 bases, leaving 16 bases between the germline ends. The germline gives CDR1 SGHNT, CDR2 YYREEE (reference sequence). This CDR3 region has 16 residues. CDR3 residues: CASSLGPGGFGYGYTF. The CDR3, as DNA: TGTGCCAGCAGCTTGGGCCCGGGGGGTTTTGGCTATGGCTACACCTTC. Supplemented by reference TRBV5-4 and TRBJ1-2, the full variable domain reads ETGVTQSPTHLIKTRGQQVTLRCSSQSGHNTVSWYQQALGQGPQFIFQYYREEENGRGNFPPRFSGLQFPNYSSELNVNALELDDSALYLCASSLGPGGFGYGYTFGSGTRLTVV.

This clone was detected only a few times. The J gene is TRBJ2-7, the V gene TRBV2; D is ambiguous. Germline V gene sequence: CDR1 SNHLY, CDR2 FYNNEI. The CDR3 consists of 11 residues. V gave up 6 bases and J gave up 3 bases, with 6 bases separating them. CDR3 sequence (DNA): TGTGCCAGCAGCCCCTTCTACGAGCAGTACTTC. The encoded protein is CASSPFYEQYF.